A single sample gave rise to the 10 T cell receptor beta chains below, sequenced in a study of OX40 agonist ivuxolimab in advanced cancers. This table comes from immunoSEQ multiplex PCR, and its TCRdb copy is limited to in-frame clones, with some not included. Found here are 35,000 to 55,000 clones, approximately 85% of them singletons; the top ten hold less than 2.5%. The sequenced sample was CD4+ or CD8+ T cells sorted from blood, obtained in a trial of the OX40 agonist ivuxolimab. The source of these receptors is an adult with an advanced solid tumor such as melanoma, head and neck, liver or kidney cancer.

This clone has only a few counts. The CDR3 protein is CASSPRGTGRANYGYTF. CDR3 DNA sequence: TGTGCCAGCAGCCCAAGAGGGACAGGGCGAGCTAACTATGGCTACACCTTC. The V and J genes are TRBV11-1 and TRBJ1-2; TRBD1 matches at 9 bases. Germline-derived CDR1 and CDR2 are SGHAT and FQDESV (reference sequence). V lost 5 bases, J lost 0 bases, and 10 bases stayed unmatched. CDR3 length: 17 residues.

The chain combines TRBV7-3 with TRBJ2-3, with TRBD2 matching 7 bases. Germline loops: CDR1 SGHTA, CDR2 FQGTGA. Trimming removed 5 bases from V and 1 base from J; junction bases left unmatched: 15. The CDR3 is 18 amino acids. The CDR3 DNA follows: TGTGCCAGCAGCCCCCTTGGCGGGAGATCGGATCGCACAGATACGCAGTATTTT. It is translated as CASSPLGGRSDRTDTQYF.

As DNA, the CDR3 is TGTGCCAGCTCACGGACAGGGATCACGGAGACCCAGTACTTC. Amino acids: CASSRTGITETQYF. The rearrangement uses TRBV18 and TRBJ2-5; 8 nucleotides agree with TRBD1. Germline values: CDR1 KGHSH, CDR2 LQKENI. CDR3 length equals 14 residues. V gave up 4 bases and J gave up 5 bases; unmatched junction bases: 6.

The CDR3 loop reads CASVPDLAPSGEQYF. The CDR3 bases are TGTGCCAGCGTGCCAGATCTGGCACCCTCGGGAGAGCAGTACTTC. This chain uses TRBV2 with TRBJ2-7, with a tentative D call TRBD2 (5 bases). V lost 8 bases and J lost 7, with 24 bases in between. Germline CDR1 and CDR2: SNHLY and FYNNEI. This CDR3 has 15 residues.

V gene TRBV2 combines with J gene TRBJ2-2; 14 bases are a match to TRBD2. Germline loops: CDR1 SNHLY, CDR2 FYNNEI. J lost 9 bases, V lost 5 bases, and 5 bases had no gene match. CDR3 length equals 15 residues. CDR3 residues: CASSRLAGGPRELFF. The CDR3 DNA is TGTGCCAGCAGTCGACTAGCGGGAGGGCCCAGGGAGCTGTTTTTT. Drawing the rest from reference TRBV2 and TRBJ2-2, the complete variable domain is EPEVTQTPSHQVTQMGQEVILRCVPISNHLYFYWYRQILGQKVEFLVSFYNNEISEKSEIFDDQFSVERPDGSNFTLKIRSTKLEDSAMYFCASSRLAGGPRELFFGEGSRLTVL.

The chain employs TRBV2 and TRBJ2-3, with 10 positions matching TRBD1. CDR1 SNHLY and CDR2 FYNNEI come from the germline V gene. The ends lost 8 bases at V and 3 bases at J; junction bases unmatched: 8. The CDR3 runs to 15 residues. CDR3 nucleotides: TGTGCCAGCTCCTGGGACAGGGGAGGGACAGATACGCAGTATTTT. This codes for CASSWDRGGTDTQYF. Complete variable domain (other parts from reference TRBV2 and TRBJ2-3): EPEVTQTPSHQVTQMGQEVILRCVPISNHLYFYWYRQILGQKVEFLVSFYNNEISEKSEIFDDQFSVERPDGSNFTLKIRSTKLEDSAMYFCASSWDRGGTDTQYFGPGTRLTVL.

CDR3 residues: CASSGTSGNIYEQYF. Written as DNA, the CDR3 is TGTGCCAGCAGCGGTACAAGCGGGAACATCTACGAGCAGTACTTC. This rearrangement joins TRBV7-9 to TRBJ2-7; 7 bases line up with TRBD2. This CDR3 has 15 residues. Germline-derived CDR1 and CDR2 are SEHNR and FQNEAQ (reference sequence). V shed 5 bases and J 3 bases; nucleotides not matched to a gene: 10.

This clone was detected only once. This chain connects TRBV10-3 to TRBJ2-3, with D maybe TRBD1 (6 bases). Trimming shortened V by 6 bases and J by 4 bases, and 14 bases separated the two germline ends. Germline V lookup: CDR1 ENHRY, CDR2 SYGVKD. This CDR3 spans 14 amino acids. As DNA, the CDR3 is TGTGCCATCAGAAAAGGGGGTGACGCAGATACGCAGTATTTT. Its protein is CAIRKGGDADTQYF.

The J gene is TRBJ2-5, the V gene TRBV19; 8 bases are a match to TRBD2. The J segment lost 5 bases and the V segment lost 6 bases, leaving 11 bases of the junction unmatched. CDR1 and CDR2 (germline): LNHDA, SQIVND (reference sequence). The CDR3 length is 15 residues. CDR3 DNA: TGTGCCAGTAGACCCCCGGGAGGGCCAGGGGAGACCCAGTACTTC. This codes for CASRPPGGPGETQYF.

This clone has just one count. The chain recombines TRBV18 with TRBJ1-5; possibly TRBD1 for D (5 bases). V gave up 2 bases and J gave up 2 bases, with 7 bases separating them. Per germline, CDR1 KGHSH and CDR2 LQKENI. The CDR3 has 14 residues. The CDR3 region has the DNA TGTGCCAGCTCACCAGACAGCCGCAATCAGCCCCAGCATTTT. Protein product: CASSPDSRNQPQHF.